A single sample gave rise to the 11 T cell receptor beta chains below, sequenced in a study of monozygotic twins with inflammatory bowel disease. TCRdb re-called the 5' RACE reads; one entry per CDR3 protein, DNA not given. This sample lists a few hundred thousand distinct CDR3 sequences; its ten largest clones have 2.4%. Input material: blood. The receptors come from a human donor with ulcerative colitis or Crohn's disease, or a healthy co-twin of an affected twin (not recorded which).

The V gene is TRBV5-4, the J gene TRBJ1-4; as DNA is missing, the TRBD1 call by TCRdb cannot be tested. CDR1 is SGHNT, CDR2 YYREEE, per germline (reference sequence). The CDR3 has 16 amino acids. The CDR3 protein is CASSPFLPGASEKLFF.

V usage is TRBV28 and J usage is TRBJ1-4; TCRdb's D call of TRBD1 is untestable without DNA. CDR3 length: 15 amino acids. Germline values: CDR1 MDHEN, CDR2 SYDVKM. The CDR3 loop is CASSFRAKVGEKLFF. The full variable domain, in which reference TRBV28 and TRBJ1-4 provide the parts outside the CDR3, is DVKVTQSSRYLVKRTGEKVFLECVQDMDHENMFWYRQDPGLGLRLIYFSYDVKMKEKGDIPEGYSVSREKKERFSLILESASTNQTSMYLCASSFRAKVGEKLFFGSGTQLSVL.

The chain joins TRBV7-2 to TRBJ1-1; TCRdb designates TRBD1, a call that cannot be tested without DNA. Per the germline V gene, CDR1 is SGHTA and CDR2 is FQGNSA. The CDR3 is made up of 15 amino acids. This CDR3 is CASSDQGLVNTEAFF.

This chain joins TRBV10-2 and TRBJ2-7; TCRdb outputs TRBD2, but without DNA this stays unchecked. Germline V gene data show CDR1 as WSHSY and CDR2 as SAAADI. The CDR3 covers 14 residues. CDR3 loop: CASSELAGVNEQYF.

The chain carries TRBV19 and TRBJ2-5. Germline lookup yields CDR1 LNHDA and CDR2 SQIVND (reference sequence). This CDR3 spans 14 amino acids. The CDR3 sequence is CASSMNGNQETQYF.

The chain has TRBV20-1 and TRBJ1-2; TCRdb reports TRBD1, a call that lacks DNA to check it against. The V gene's germline CDR1 is DFQATT and CDR2 SNEGSKA (reference sequence). The CDR3 is 15 residues long. The chain's CDR3 is CSARWPRDSYYGYTF.

The chain has TRBV6-5 and TRBJ2-2. The CDR3 sequence is 12 residues long. The germline V gene has CDR1 MNHEY and CDR2 SVGAGI. The CDR3 protein is CASSGTPGELFF.

V is TRBV5-1 and J is TRBJ2-7; TCRdb names TRBD2, which stays unverified in the absence of DNA. The V gene's germline CDR1 is SGHRS and CDR2 YFSETQ. CDR3 size: 18 residues. The CDR3 protein is CASSPHRKQSGSRDEQYF.

This chain uses TRBV7-2 with TRBJ2-3; the TCRdb D gene call, TRBD1, has no DNA to confirm it. Per germline, CDR1 SGHTA and CDR2 FQGNSA. The CDR3 extends over 14 amino acids. The CDR3 is CASGIIGVTDTQYF.

The gene calls are TRBV6-1 and TRBJ2-7; TCRdb names TRBD2, which stays unverified in the absence of DNA. The CDR3 runs to 13 residues. Germline values: CDR1 MNHNS, CDR2 SASEGT. CDR3 sequence: CASSTSGGLEQYF.

The chain links TRBV3-1 to TRBJ1-1; TCRdb indicates TRBD1, and absent DNA this call remains unverified. Germline V gene data show CDR1 as LGHDT and CDR2 as YNNKEL (reference sequence). The CDR3 is 14 amino acids. The CDR3 spells CASSQRDRVTEAFF.